One sample yielded the 10 T cell receptor beta chains listed below, sequenced in a study of memory CD4+ T cells and cytomegalovirus serostatus. Single viable CD3+CD4+CD8-CD45RO+ cells were sorted as the memory CD4+ T cells. Only in-frame clones appear in the TCRdb table, and some are missing; sequencing was by immunoSEQ multiplex PCR. The repertoire holds roughly 86,000 clones, 80% seen once, with roughly 4% in the top ten. The specimen sequenced was memory CD4+ T cells from blood. These receptors were collected from an adult in good health and CMV-seropositive.

This sequence joins TRBV10-3 and TRBJ1-1, with 8 bases identical to TRBD1. Unmatched junction bases numbered 10, after V lost 6 bases and J lost 7 bases. This CDR3 is built from 14 residues. CDR1 and CDR2 (germline): ENHRY, SYGVKD. The CDR3 spells CAIRKQGDEGEAFF. The DNA for the CDR3 is TGTGCCATCAGGAAACAGGGGGACGAAGGTGAAGCTTTCTTT.

The chain couples TRBV2 to TRBJ1-4; tentatively, D is TRBD1 (6 bases). CDR1 SNHLY and CDR2 FYNNEI come from the germline V gene. This CDR3 spans 13 amino acids. Trimming cost V 5 bases and J 8 bases, with 12 bases left between them. In DNA, the CDR3 is TGTGCCAGCAGTAAACAGGGAGAGGAAAAACTGTTTTTT. Translating gives CASSKQGEEKLFF.

The V gene is TRBV2, the J gene TRBJ2-7; TRBD1 matches at 9 bases. Germline-derived CDR1 and CDR2 are SNHLY and FYNNEI. Trimming at V came to 5 bases and at J to 6 bases, leaving 8 bases not matched to a gene. CDR3 length equals 14 residues. DNA of the CDR3: TGTGCCAGCAGTTTTGACAGGGGGTATAGCGAGCAGTACTTC. Amino acid sequence: CASSFDRGYSEQYF. Full variable domain (remainder filled in from reference TRBV2 and TRBJ2-7): EPEVTQTPSHQVTQMGQEVILRCVPISNHLYFYWYRQILGQKVEFLVSFYNNEISEKSEIFDDQFSVERPDGSNFTLKIRSTKLEDSAMYFCASSFDRGYSEQYFGPGTRLTVT.

This chain's CDR3 is CASSLLRDLSTDTQYF. The CDR3 DNA sequence: TGCGCCAGCAGCTTGTTACGGGATCTTAGCACAGATACGCAGTATTTT. The chain links TRBV5-1 to TRBJ2-3; a possible D gene is TRBD2 (5 bases). The length of the CDR3 is 16 residues. Looked up from germline, CDR1 is SGHRS and CDR2 is YFSETQ. V was shortened by 1 base and J by 0 bases, with 12 bases between the two germline ends.

V gene TRBV27 combines with J gene TRBJ1-2; 8 nucleotides match TRBD1. Germline assignment: CDR1 MNHEY and CDR2 SMNVEV (reference sequence). This CDR3 is built from 17 residues. J lost 6 bases, V lost 5 bases, and 17 bases had no gene match. This CDR3 reads CASSPRTGTGGTDGYTF. Here the CDR3 DNA reads TGTGCCAGCAGTCCCCGGACAGGGACGGGCGGTACGGATGGCTACACCTTC.

The rearrangement joins TRBV5-6 to TRBJ1-4, with TRBD1 matching 9 bases. The CDR3 spans 15 residues. Germline V gene data show CDR1 as SGHDT and CDR2 as YYEEEE. The J segment lost 5 bases and the V segment lost 1 base, leaving 3 bases of the junction unmatched. The CDR3 nucleotides read TGTGCCAGCAGCTTGCTCGGACAGGGGAATGAAAAACTGTTTTTT. Amino acid sequence: CASSLLGQGNEKLFF.

CDR3 sequence: CASSTAGVSYNEQFF. Written as DNA, the CDR3 is TGTGCCAGCAGCACCGCGGGAGTTAGCTACAATGAGCAGTTCTTC. This rearrangement joins TRBV5-6 to TRBJ2-1, with 7 bases aligning to TRBD2. From germline, CDR1 is SGHDT and CDR2 YYEEEE. This CDR3 has 15 residues. V lost 4 bases to trimming and J lost 3 bases; unmatched junction nucleotides: 7.

A few counts support this clone. The genes are TRBV5-1 and TRBJ2-7; TRBD2 aligns across 9 bases. CDR3 length: 14 residues. Germline assignment: CDR1 SGHRS and CDR2 YFSETQ. Trimming removed 2 bases from V and 6 bases from J; junction bases left unmatched: 6. CDR3 DNA sequence: TGCGCCAGCAGCTTCGCGGGAGGGCCGATCGAGCAGTACTTC. Amino acid sequence: CASSFAGGPIEQYF.

The chain employs TRBV9 and TRBJ2-7, with D maybe TRBD1 (6 bases). With 4 bases removed from V and 2 bases from J, the gap between germline ends came to 16 bases. The CDR3 loop spans 15 amino acids. Germline V gene sequence: CDR1 SGDLS, CDR2 YYNGEE. The CDR3 sequence: CASSLHPGQPYEQYF. The CDR3 DNA reads as TGTGCCAGCAGCCTCCACCCCGGACAGCCCTACGAGCAGTACTTC.

This clone occurred once. The chain joins TRBV18 to TRBJ2-3, with 7 bases matching TRBD1. The CDR3 has 14 amino acids. Germline V gene lookup returns CDR1 KGHSH and CDR2 LQKENI. V gave up 2 bases and J gave up 3 bases; unmatched junction bases: 2. Here the CDR3 reads CASSPSTGTDTQYF. DNA of the CDR3: TGTGCCAGCTCACCATCGACAGGGACAGATACGCAGTATTTT.